This TCR beta chain stems from a study of blood T cells in healthy people across ages. A second PCR, run for roughly 7 to 12 cycles, used a sample-barcoded 5' primer plus a J-beta primer mix. TCRdb independently ran MiXCR on the 5' RACE reads; one entry per CDR3 protein. The sample shows 1.5 million to 2 million distinct CDR3 sequences, approximately 30% of them seen only once. The CDR3 totals 15 residues. The germline V gene has CDR1 MNHEY and CDR2 SMNVEV (reference sequence). This clonotype has a handful of counts. V usage is TRBV27 and J usage is TRBJ2-5; D tentatively reads TRBD1 or TRBD2 (5 bases each). The DNA end favors TRBJ2-7, so the J call may be wrong. This sequence originates from a woman younger than 45 in good health. The sequencing input was blood. The CDR3 region has the DNA TGTGCCAGCAGTTTATCTACGGGACGGGGCTACGAGCAGTACTTC. Protein sequence: CASSLSTGRGYEQYF.